The 10 T cell receptor beta chains below were found in one sample sequenced in a study of patients and donors after allogeneic stem cell transplantation. TCRdb itself ran the RT-PCR reads through MiXCR, one entry per CDR3 protein. The data contain about a million distinct CDR3 sequences, roughly 17% of them seen just once; the ten biggest clones take up 5% to 6.5%. The sequenced sample consisted of blood, either unsorted or a sorted T cell fraction (not recorded which). The receptors here all came from a human donor who was either an allogeneic HSCT recipient or a stem cell or donor lymphocyte infusion donor (not recorded which). It is not recorded whose cells these are; they may come from a transplant donor.

The V and J genes are TRBV11-2 and TRBJ1-2; the D gene is possibly TRBD1 (6 bases). The CDR3 is made up of 14 amino acids. Trimming pared 5 bases from V and 6 bases from J, leaving 16 bases between. CDR1 and CDR2 (germline): SGHAT, FQNNGV. CDR3 sequence (DNA): TGTGCCAGCAGCACACAGGGTCGCGGTGATGGCTACACCTTC. This translates into CASSTQGRGDGYTF. Supplemented by reference TRBV11-2 and TRBJ1-2, the full variable domain reads EAGVAQSPRYKIIEKRQSVAFWCNPISGHATLYWYQQILGQGPKLLIQFQNNGVVDDSQLPKDRFSAERLKGVDSTLKIQPAKLEDSAVYLCASSTQGRGDGYTFGSGTRLTVV.

A few counts support this clonotype. The rearrangement joins TRBV29-1 to TRBJ2-3; unclear D gene. The germline V gene has CDR1 SQVTM and CDR2 ANQGSEA. Trimming took off 4 bases at V and 2 bases at J, with 25 bases between the two ends. This CDR3 has 18 residues. The CDR3 coding sequence is TGCAGCGTTGGACCCCTCCGAGTTTGGCAGGATTACACAGATACGCAGTATTTT. This encodes CSVGPLRVWQDYTDTQYF.

This clonotype showed up just a few times. The chain carries TRBV18 and TRBJ1-4, with no clear D. CDR1 and CDR2 (germline): KGHSH, LQKENI. This CDR3 contains 14 residues. Trimming took 3 bases from V and 4 from J, leaving 9 bases between them. The CDR3, as DNA: TGTGCCAGCTCACCGAGAGGGATTAATGAAAAACTGTTTTTT. Translating it yields CASSPRGINEKLFF.

The CDR3 region is CATSDPGLAANTGELFF. As DNA, the CDR3 is TGTGCCACCAGTGATCCCGGACTAGCGGCGAACACCGGGGAGCTGTTTTTT. This rearrangement joins TRBV24-1 to TRBJ2-2; TRBD2 aligns across 10 bases. Per germline, CDR1 KGHDR and CDR2 SFDVKD. V dropped 3 bases and J dropped 0; count of bases not matched to a gene: 3. The CDR3 is 17 amino acids.

This clonotype was seen a handful of times. This chain connects TRBV20-1 to TRBJ2-1; D gene uncertain. The germline V and J ends were trimmed by 6 bases and 6 bases, with 18 bases remaining between them. This CDR3 comprises 14 residues. Germline V gene lookup returns CDR1 DFQATT and CDR2 SNEGSKA (reference sequence). The CDR3 is CSATLERPSNEQFF. CDR3 coding DNA: TGCAGTGCCACCCTTGAGCGACCCTCCAATGAGCAGTTCTTC.

The chain links TRBV27 to TRBJ2-1; TRBD2 aligns across 10 bases. After removal of 5 bases from V and 8 bases from J, the junction contained 12 bases not matched to a gene. Germline V CDR1 and CDR2: MNHEY, SMNVEV (reference sequence). The CDR3 is made up of 16 amino acids. Here the CDR3 reads CASSLISSGGIDEQFF. The CDR3 nucleotides read TGTGCCAGCAGTCTCATCTCTAGCGGGGGTATCGATGAGCAGTTCTTC.

This clonotype showed up just a few times. The CDR3 sequence is CASTPPNTEAFF. The DNA for the CDR3 is TGTGCCAGCACGCCACCGAACACTGAAGCTTTCTTT. This chain uses TRBV2 with TRBJ1-1, with no clear D. From germline, CDR1 is SNHLY and CDR2 FYNNEI. CDR3 length equals 12 residues. The germline V and J ends were trimmed by 7 bases and 1 base, with 7 bases remaining between them.

V gene TRBV12-3 or TRBV12-4 combines with J gene TRBJ2-5, with 8 nucleotides matching TRBD2. The CDR3 runs 14 residues. Unmatched junction bases numbered 3, after V lost 5 bases and J lost 1 base. The CDR3 nucleotides read TGTGCCAGCAGTGGGACTAGGAGCCAAGAGACCCAGTACTTC. This codes for CASSGTRSQETQYF.

The V and J genes are TRBV20-1 and TRBJ2-1, with unresolved D. Germline V CDR1 and CDR2: DFQATT, SNEGSKA (reference sequence). The CDR3 sequence is 13 residues long. V lost 6 bases, J lost 6 bases, and 15 bases lay in between. CDR3 in DNA: TGCAGTGCATACGACCCCCGAGGCAATGAGCAGTTCTTC. Its translation: CSAYDPRGNEQFF.

This clonotype occurred a few times. This rearrangement joins TRBV2 to TRBJ2-5; maybe TRBD2 (6 bases). The V gene's germline CDR1 is SNHLY and CDR2 FYNNEI. The CDR3 contains 14 residues. V was pared by 6 bases and J by 0 bases, with 11 bases between. The CDR3 DNA reads TGTGCCAGCAGCGGGGGACGGTACCAAGAGACCCAGTACTTC. Amino acid sequence: CASSGGRYQETQYF. Using reference TRBV2 and TRBJ2-5 for the parts outside the CDR3, the full variable domain is EPEVTQTPSHQVTQMGQEVILRCVPISNHLYFYWYRQILGQKVEFLVSFYNNEISEKSEIFDDQFSVERPDGSNFTLKIRSTKLEDSAMYFCASSGGRYQETQYFGPGTRLLVL.